This T cell receptor beta chain was found in a study of blood T cell repertoires in COVID-19. The overall study: Donors in the United States, Italy and Spain gave samples during acute or convalescent COVID-19.

Trimming took 5 bases from V and 3 from J, leaving 11 bases between them. Germline assignment: CDR1 MNHEY and CDR2 SMNVEV (reference sequence). The CDR3 runs 13 residues. The study recruited people aged about 18 to 90 years across some 23 US areas. Membership in each cohort depended on participant-reported clinical history. This table comes from immunoSEQ multiplex PCR, and its TCRdb copy is limited to in-frame clones, with some not included. In the table there are a few hundred thousand clones, around 87% of which are singletons. The receptor was derived from a woman aged 18-35 years with acute COVID-19. The sequencing sample was made of PBMCs or T cells enriched from blood (not recorded which). The chain employs TRBV27 and TRBJ2-7; D not resolved. The CDR3, as DNA: TGTGCCAGCAGTCTCTCCTCCCGCTACGAGCAGTACTTC. The encoded protein is CASSLSSRYEQYF.